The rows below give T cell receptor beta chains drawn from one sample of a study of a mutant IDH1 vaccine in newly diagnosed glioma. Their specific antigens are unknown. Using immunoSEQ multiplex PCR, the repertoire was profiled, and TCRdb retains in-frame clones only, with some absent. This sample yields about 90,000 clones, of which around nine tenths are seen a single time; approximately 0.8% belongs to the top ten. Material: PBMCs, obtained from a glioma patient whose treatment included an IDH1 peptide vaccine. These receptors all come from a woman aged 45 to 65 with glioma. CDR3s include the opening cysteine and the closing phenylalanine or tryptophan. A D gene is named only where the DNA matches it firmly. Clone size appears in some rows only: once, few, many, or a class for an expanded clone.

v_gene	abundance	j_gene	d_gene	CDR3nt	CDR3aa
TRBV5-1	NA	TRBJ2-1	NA	TGCGCCAGCAGCAAATACAATGAGCAGTTCTTC	CASSKYNEQFF
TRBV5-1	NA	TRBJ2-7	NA	TGCGCCAGCAGCCCGGCGTCGACCGACTCCAAGCAGTACTTC	CASSPASTDSKQYF
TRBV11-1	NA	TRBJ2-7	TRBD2	TGTGCCAGCAGCCTGCTAGCGGGAGACCGGAGTGAGCAGTACTTC	CASSLLAGDRSEQYF
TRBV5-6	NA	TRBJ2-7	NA	TGTGCCGGCAGCTTCGGCTACGAGCAGTACTTC	CAGSFGYEQYF
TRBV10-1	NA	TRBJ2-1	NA	TGCGCCAGCAGTGAGTCTAATGATGAGCAGTTCTTC	CASSESNDEQFF
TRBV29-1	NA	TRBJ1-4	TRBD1	TGCAGCGCTAGGGTACCGGACAGGGCGAAATCTAAACTGTTTTTT	CSARVPDRAKSKLFF
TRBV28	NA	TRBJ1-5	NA	TGTGCCAGCAGTTTCCGACAGGTAGGCAATCAGCCCCAGCATTTT	CASSFRQVGNQPQHF
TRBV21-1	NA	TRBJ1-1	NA	TGTGCCAGCCGCGGACAGGGGGCTGGGCGGACTGAAGCTTTCTTT	CASRGQGAGRTEAFF
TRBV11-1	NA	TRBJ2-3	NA	TGTGCCAGCAGCTTAACCAGGGACACAGATACGCAGTATTTT	CASSLTRDTDTQYF
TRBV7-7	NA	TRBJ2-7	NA	TGTGCTAGCAGCCCCCGGACGGAATTTTACCCCTACGAGCAGTACTTC	CASSPRTEFYPYEQYF
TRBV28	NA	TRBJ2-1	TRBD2	TGTGCCAGCAGTCTGACTAGCGGGAGTCAGGATGAGCAGTTCTTC	CASSLTSGSQDEQFF
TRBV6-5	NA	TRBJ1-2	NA	TGTGCCAGCAGCACCGGGGGTTGGGGCTACACCTTC	CASSTGGWGYTF
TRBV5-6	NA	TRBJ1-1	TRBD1	TGTGCCAGCAGCTTGTTGGGACAGGGGAACACTGAAGCTTTCTTT	CASSLLGQGNTEAFF
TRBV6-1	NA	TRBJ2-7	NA	TGTGCCAGCACTCCGAGAGGGGGGAAGATCGACGAGCAGTACTTC	CASTPRGGKIDEQYF
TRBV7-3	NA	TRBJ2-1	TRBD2	TGTGCCAGCAGCTTGCAGACTAGCGGAGACAATGAGCAGTTCTTC	CASSLQTSGDNEQFF
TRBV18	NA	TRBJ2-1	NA	TGTGCCAGCTCACCCGGAGAGAGTGAGCAGTTCTTC	CASSPGESEQFF
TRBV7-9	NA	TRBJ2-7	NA	TGTGCCAGCAGCCCACAGGGCGCGACCTCCTACGAGCAGTACTTC	CASSPQGATSYEQYF
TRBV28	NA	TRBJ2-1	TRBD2	TGTGCCAGCAGTTCAATAGCGGGAGAGGCCTACAATGAGCAGTTCTTC	CASSSIAGEAYNEQFF
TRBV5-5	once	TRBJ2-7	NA	TGTGCCAGCAGCTCAAGAGCGACGATTATATACGAGCAGTACTTC	CASSSRATIIYEQYF
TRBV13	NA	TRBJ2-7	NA	TGTGCCAGCAGCTTGAGGAAGCGAGAATTGCCCTACGAGCAGTACTTC	CASSLRKRELPYEQYF
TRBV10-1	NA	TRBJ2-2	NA	TGCGCCAGCCGGCGGGACCCCACCGGGGAGCTGTTTTTT	CASRRDPTGELFF
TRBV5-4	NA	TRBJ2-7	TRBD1	TGTGCCAGCAGCCCCGACAGGGCCGAGCAGTACTTC	CASSPDRAEQYF
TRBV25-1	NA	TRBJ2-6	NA	TGTGCCAGCAGTGACCTCTCTGGGGCCAACGTCCTGACTTTC	CASSDLSGANVLTF
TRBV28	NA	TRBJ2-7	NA	TGTGCCAGCAGTTTAGGGCTCCCGCGCGGCGAGCAGTACTTC	CASSLGLPRGEQYF
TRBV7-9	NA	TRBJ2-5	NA	TGTGCCAGCAGCTTCCAGGGTGGAGAGACCCAGTACTTC	CASSFQGGETQYF
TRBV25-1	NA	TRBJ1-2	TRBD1	TGTGCCAGCAGTGACCCAGGGACAGGGGACTATGGCTACACCTTC	CASSDPGTGDYGYTF
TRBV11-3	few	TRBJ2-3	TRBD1	TGTGCCAGCAGCCCATGGGACAGCCACACAGATACGCAGTATTTT	CASSPWDSHTDTQYF
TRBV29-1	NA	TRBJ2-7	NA	TGCAGCGTTGATACTGGGTTGGGGTACGAGCAGTACTTC	CSVDTGLGYEQYF
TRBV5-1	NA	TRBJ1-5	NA	TGCGCCAGCAGCTTTGGGCAGGGAGCCAATCAGCCCCAGCATTTT	CASSFGQGANQPQHF
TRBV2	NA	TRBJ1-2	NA	TGTGCCGGCCCCACCCCTGGACGGGACTATGGCTACACCTTC	CAGPTPGRDYGYTF
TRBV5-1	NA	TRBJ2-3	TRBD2	TGCGCCAGCAGCCAGGGTAGCGGGAGGGCCGGAGATACGCAGTATTTT	CASSQGSGRAGDTQYF
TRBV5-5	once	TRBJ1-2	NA	TGTGCCAGCAGCTTGGTTTCAGGTACTAACTATGGCTACACCTTC	CASSLVSGTNYGYTF
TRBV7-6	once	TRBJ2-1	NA	TGTGCCAGCAGCTTAGGGAATGAGCAGTTCTTC	CASSLGNEQFF
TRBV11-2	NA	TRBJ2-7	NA	TGTGCCAGCAGCTTAGGGTTGGGGATACGCGAGCAGTACTTC	CASSLGLGIREQYF
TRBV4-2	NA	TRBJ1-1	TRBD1	TGTGCCAGCAGCTTGGGGACAGGGACCATGAACACTGAAGCTTTCTTT	CASSLGTGTMNTEAFF
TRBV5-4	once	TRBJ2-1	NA	TGTGCCAGCAGTGGGGTTAATGAGCAGTTCTTC	CASSGVNEQFF
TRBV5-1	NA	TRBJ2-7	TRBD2	TGCGCCAGCAGCTTGGTTGCGGGAGGTGAGCAGTACTTC	CASSLVAGGEQYF
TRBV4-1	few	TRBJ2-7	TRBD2	TGCGCCAGCAGCCACGGGCGGGAGAGAGACGAGCAGTACTTC	CASSHGRERDEQYF
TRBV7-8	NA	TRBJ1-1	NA	TGTGCCAGCAGCTTAGCGGGTTATCAGGCGGCTGAAGCTTTCTTT	CASSLAGYQAAEAFF
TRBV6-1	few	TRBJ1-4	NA	TGTGCCAGCAGTGGACCGCGGACAGAAACTAATGAAAAACTGTTTTTT	CASSGPRTETNEKLFF